This entry concerns a single T cell receptor (beta chain). This clonotype was observed many times. Its antigen is still unknown. No base quality values were provided; no much bigger clone lies one nucleotide off. Receptor libraries were prepared by UMI-ligation and nested PCR. The beta constant-region primer consisted of an equimolar mixture of two oligonucleotides that together covered TRBC1 and TRBC2. T4 RNA ligase 1 ligated a single-stranded oligonucleotide carrying the SP2 primer and a 12-nucleotide UMI to the cDNA 3' end. Four rounds of PCR were used to amplify ligated cDNA, with nested alpha and beta constant-region primers being used together with the SP2 primer. Incubation of the ligation reaction lasted roughly 18-24 hours at 16 degrees C. To avoid over-amplification, PCR2 was usually performed as a SYBR Green qPCR and halted once a predetermined threshold was reached. Every purification after the first one was done using Agencourt AMPure XP magnetic beads. Library quantification was done by Qubit, followed by a TapeStation check on which the main peak was expected at around 650 bp. The pooled libraries were sequenced on an Illumina MiSeq using v2 2x251 paired-end kits, which usually yielded roughly 1-2 million reads per sample. Each sample library was pooled at around 4.1 nM, and roughly 4.5-7% PhiX was included to improve cluster recognition. On the study's bioinformatics: FASTQ reads processed by Demultiplexor were assigned V and J genes by Decombinator through tag matching that tolerated a single base-pair mismatch. Collapsinator relied on UMIs to fix sequencing errors as well as frequency errors caused by PCR heterogeneity. CDR3Translator translated TCRs and extracted CDR3s from the conserved cysteine to the FGXG phenylalanine, flagging non-productive sequences. Gini, Shannon entropy and inverse Simpson indices were calculated on repertoires that had been subsampled to equal numbers of UMI-defined TCRs. Within the linear range, a power law was fitted by maximum likelihood to the distributions of clonotype abundance. Similar UMI counts, unique TCR numbers and clonal distributions were obtained with the pipeline and with MIGEC on one naive CD8 sample. A set of approximately 7,300 CMV-associated CDR3 sequences, compiled from VDJdb and a published dataset, was used to search the repertoires. The public reads were reanalyzed by TCRdb: fastp trimming at Q25, MiXCR alignment, in-frame beta chains only. Records with the same CDR3 protein are collapsed into one entry carrying the most frequent genes and DNA. The V and J calls here are based on TCRdb, not the publication. The sample contains some 21,000 distinct CDR3 sequences, about 11% of them found a single time. 15% to 20% of the sample belongs to the ten largest clones.

CDR1 and CDR2 are drawn from the germline V gene (reference sequence): SEHNR, FQNEAQ. The germline ends are 8 bases apart after V is trimmed by 3 bases and J by 2 bases. Its CDR3 holds 14 amino acids, cysteine through phenylalanine. Only the CDR3 DNA is retained, 42 bases long and in frame from the first base. Separate amplification of TCR alpha and beta chain libraries was performed from the second PCR step onward. The CMV status of each donor was determined by measuring IFNgamma production from CD4+ T cells after fresh PBMCs had been stimulated overnight with CMV viral lysate. CD4 T cells were positively selected using Miltenyi beads, after which CD8 T cells were positively selected from the CD4-negative fraction. Cells were stained for CD3, CD4, CD8, CD45RA, CD27 and a live/dead dye and were sorted on a BD Aria II into four subsets based on CD45RA and CD27. Blood came from a few healthy volunteers, each fractionated into CD4 and CD8 T cells and then into four differentiation subsets. About 120 ml of peripheral blood was drawn per donor, and PBMC were isolated by Ficoll-Paque PLUS density-gradient centrifugation. Sorted cells were lysed in RLT buffer, after which RNA was extracted using a Qiagen RNeasy kit and stored at -80 degrees C.

The data stem from a study of naive and memory T cell subsets listed by TCRdb under 2017. In terms of the full investigation: The study applied an open-source, UMI-based TCR alpha and beta sequencing pipeline to sorted naive and memory peripheral blood T cell subsets. The results of the functional CMV T cell responses matched the IgG serology results in every case. RNA was DNase-treated and reverse transcribed with TCR constant-region primers, mostly using SuperScript III. Beyond this particular receptor, the publication reports: Single alpha or beta chain sequences, rather than paired alpha/beta receptors, were used to define clonotypes. RNA-based TCR counts may be influenced by expression changes linked to T cell activation and differentiation. TCR abundance followed a power law with an exponent that was different for naive and memory subsets but consistent across the three individuals. The repertoire findings for the naive and memory subsets could not be validated against a ground truth, as none was available. In both CD4 and CD8 cells, going from naive through CM, EM and EMRA, the Gini index went up while Shannon and inverse Simpson diversity went down. Following error correction, more than 95% of naive TCR sequences occurred only once, which made naive abundance distributions much steeper than those of memory subsets.

The V and J genes are TRBV7-9 and TRBJ2-1, and the D gene may be TRBD2, 6 bases matching. The sequence was collected from a human donor in good health. The sample taken for sequencing was central memory CD8+ T cells from blood. The cell subset or site label of this sample denotes: central memory, CD45RA- CD27+. Read as DNA, the sequence is TGTGCCAGCAGCTTGGCGGGAACCTACAATGAGCAGTTCTTC. Translated, it reads CASSLAGTYNEQFF.